The 17 T cell receptor beta chains given below trace back to one sample, sequenced in a study of blood T cell repertoires in COVID-19. TCRdb's table, derived via immunoSEQ multiplex PCR, lists solely in-frame clones and lacks some. The sample lists about 42,000 clones, roughly 89% occurring once. Sequencing input: peripheral blood. The receptor source for this set is a man in his fifties with active COVID-19.

The rearrangement links TRBV15 to TRBJ2-3, with 8 positions matching TRBD1. V dropped 0 bases and J dropped 4; count of bases not matched to a gene: 3. Germline CDR1 reads LNHNV; CDR2 reads YYDKDF (reference sequence). This CDR3 comprises 15 residues. CDR3 nucleotide sequence: TGTGCCACCAGCAGAGAGGGACAGGTCCCAGATACGCAGTATTTT. Protein product: CATSREGQVPDTQYF. Looking up the rest from reference TRBV15 and TRBJ2-3 gives the full variable domain: DAMVIQNPRYQVTQFGKPVTLSCSQTLNHNVMYWYQQKSSQAPKLLFHYYDKDFNNEADTPDNFQSRRPNTSFCFLDIRSPGLGDTAMYLCATSREGQVPDTQYFGPGTRLTVL.

The chain uses TRBV20-1 and TRBJ2-3; D call uncertain. In germline, CDR1 is DFQATT, CDR2 SNEGSKA (reference sequence). The CDR3 is made up of 13 amino acids. Trimming pared 3 bases from V and 0 bases from J, leaving 7 bases between. The CDR3 region has the DNA TGCAGTGCTAGTTCAACTAGCACAGATACGCAGTATTTT. This codes for CSASSTSTDTQYF.

With respect to this clone: Relative to the germline gene, one junction end is altered; a read error may explain this. V is TRBV7-7 and J is TRBJ1-4, with D unclear. Germline CDR1 and CDR2: SSHAT and FNYEAQ (reference sequence). The CDR3 totals 15 residues. The CDR3 sequence is CASSSHRGPNEKLFF. The CDR3 DNA is TGTGCTAGCAGCTCTCACCGCGGCCCTAATGAAAAACTGTTTTTT.

The chain joins TRBV27 to TRBJ1-2, with 8 bases that match TRBD1. After removal of 8 bases from V and 8 bases from J, the junction contained 7 bases not matched to a gene. From germline, CDR1 is MNHEY and CDR2 SMNVEV (reference sequence). The CDR3 is 12 residues long. CDR3 amino acids: CASGHRGEGYTF. As DNA, the CDR3 is TGTGCCAGCGGACACAGGGGGGAAGGCTACACCTTC.

This clone was observed once. The gene calls are TRBV6-5 and TRBJ1-3, with D unclear. Germline V lookup: CDR1 MNHEY, CDR2 SVGAGI. CDR3 length: 11 amino acids. V shed 6 bases and J shed 5 bases, with 5 bases lying between them. Written as DNA, the CDR3 is TGTGCCAGCAGCCTAAGAAACACCATATATTTT. It translates to CASSLRNTIYF.

A single count supports this clone. The gene calls are TRBV18 and TRBJ2-1, with D tentatively TRBD1 (5 bases). The CDR3 runs 15 residues. The V end was cut by 5 bases, the J end by 0 bases, with 11 bases between. Per germline, CDR1 KGHSH and CDR2 LQKENI. This CDR3 reads CASSIGAYSYNEQFF. In nucleotides, the CDR3 is TGTGCCAGCTCAATTGGGGCCTACTCCTACAATGAGCAGTTCTTC.

The chain uses TRBV18 and TRBJ2-7; D may be TRBD1 (5 bases). The CDR3 consists of 13 residues. Germline V gene lookup returns CDR1 KGHSH and CDR2 LQKENI. V was clipped by 3 bases and J by 5 bases, with 11 bases between them. This CDR3 is CASSPQGSNEQYF. The CDR3 region has the DNA TGTGCCAGCTCACCCCAGGGATCCAACGAGCAGTACTTC.

The chain has TRBV7-2 and TRBJ2-2; TRBD2 agrees at 10 bases. V lost 5 bases and J lost 7; bases outside the gene matches: 10. This CDR3 contains 16 residues. The germline V gene has CDR1 SGHTA and CDR2 FQGNSA. CDR3 nucleotide sequence: TGTGCCAGCAGCAGAACGAGCGGGGGGGCTGGCGGGGAGCTGTTTTTT. Residues: CASSRTSGGAGGELFF.

This rearrangement joins TRBV9 to TRBJ2-3; 7 bases are shared with TRBD2. The CDR3 runs 17 residues. Per germline, CDR1 SGDLS and CDR2 YYNGEE. Trimming cost V 3 bases and J 2 bases; bases outside gene matches: 12. In DNA, the CDR3 is TGTGCCAGCAGCGGTCTTGGTGGGGGGGGTTACACAGATACGCAGTATTTT. It specifies CASSGLGGGGYTDTQYF. The full variable domain, completed using reference TRBV9 and TRBJ2-3, is DSGVTQTPKHLITATGQRVTLRCSPRSGDLSVYWYQQSLDQGLQFLIQYYNGEERAKGNILERFSAQQFPDLHSELNLSSLELGDSALYFCASSGLGGGGYTDTQYFGPGTRLTVL.

This clone was found once. The rearrangement uses TRBV19 and TRBJ2-3; TRBD2 matches 10 bases. This CDR3 contains 16 residues. The trim removed 5 bases at V and 4 bases at J, leaving 9 bases unmatched. Germline lookup yields CDR1 LNHDA and CDR2 SQIVND (reference sequence). DNA of the CDR3: TGTGCCAGTAGTTGGAGCGGGGGGGCCGGGGCAGATACGCAGTATTTT. It encodes CASSWSGGAGADTQYF.

The J gene is TRBJ2-7, the V gene TRBV9; 11 bases map to TRBD2. From germline, CDR1 is SGDLS and CDR2 YYNGEE. This CDR3 comprises 15 residues. Losses at the gene ends were 4 bases for V and 0 bases for J; bases not matched to a gene: 3. In nucleotides, the CDR3 is TGTGCCAGCAGCCTCGGGACTAGCGGCTCCTACGAGCAGTACTTC. Translating it yields CASSLGTSGSYEQYF.

CDR3 sequence reads: CASSIDPPPGYTEAFF. The DNA for the CDR3 is TGTGCCAGTAGTATAGATCCCCCCCCAGGGTACACTGAAGCTTTCTTT. V and J are TRBV19 and TRBJ1-1, with a tentative D call TRBD1 (5 bases). Germline CDR1 and CDR2: LNHDA and SQIVND (reference sequence). This CDR3 contains 16 residues. V lost 0 bases and J lost 3, with 14 bases in between.

The V gene is TRBV7-2, the J gene TRBJ1-5, with 10 bases lining up with TRBD1. The CDR3 totals 16 residues. Trimming at V came to 0 bases and at J to 6 bases, leaving 5 bases not matched to a gene. The germline V gene encodes CDR1 SGHTA and CDR2 FQGNSA. The CDR3 DNA reads TGTGCCAGCAGCTTAGCGGGGACAGGGGCAGGTCAGCCCCAGCATTTT. Translating it yields CASSLAGTGAGQPQHF.

The chain couples TRBV5-1 to TRBJ2-7; 8 bases align to TRBD1. Germline loops: CDR1 SGHRS, CDR2 YFSETQ. This CDR3 spans 17 amino acids. The V and J ends lost 0 bases and 1 base, in that order; junction bases with no gene match: 9. The CDR3 DNA sequence: TGCGCCAGCAGCTTGGGGACAGGGATGAGGAGGTCCTACGAGCAGTACTTC. The encoded protein is CASSLGTGMRRSYEQYF.

This clone came up once. The J gene is TRBJ2-3, the V gene TRBV4-3; 8 bases match TRBD2. Unmatched junction bases numbered 5, after V lost 0 bases and J lost 3 bases. The CDR3 is 16 amino acids. CDR1 is LGHNA and CDR2 is YSLEER in the germline V gene. The CDR3 here is CASSQDWTSKTDTQYF. The DNA of the CDR3 is TGCGCCAGCAGCCAAGACTGGACTAGCAAGACAGATACGCAGTATTTT.

The CDR3 DNA follows: TGTGCCAGCAGCTCCACCCGGACAGCCACCCAAGAGACCCAGTACTTC. As protein: CASSSTRTATQETQYF. The V gene is TRBV7-9, the J gene TRBJ2-5; perhaps TRBD1 as D (6 bases). The CDR3 runs 16 residues. Germline values: CDR1 SEHNR, CDR2 FQNEAQ (reference sequence). Trimming removed 4 bases at V and 1 base at J, with 16 bases between.

V gene TRBV15 combines with J gene TRBJ1-2, with TRBD1 matching over 10 bases. Per germline, CDR1 LNHNV and CDR2 YYDKDF (reference sequence). There are 19 residues in the CDR3. V gave up 5 bases and J gave up 0 bases; unmatched junction bases: 15. The chain's CDR3 is CATSPTDRGYVGANYGYTF. CDR3 DNA: TGTGCCACCAGCCCTACGGACAGGGGGTATGTCGGAGCTAACTATGGCTACACCTTC. Together with reference TRBV15 and TRBJ1-2, the CDR3 gives the full variable domain: DAMVIQNPRYQVTQFGKPVTLSCSQTLNHNVMYWYQQKSSQAPKLLFHYYDKDFNNEADTPDNFQSRRPNTSFCFLDIRSPGLGDTAMYLCATSPTDRGYVGANYGYTFGSGTRLTVV.